The 27 T cell receptor beta chains given below trace back to one sample, sequenced in a study of cytotoxic CD8 clonotypes in ibrutinib-treated CLL. The protocol was immunoSEQ multiplex PCR, while the TCRdb copy is restricted to in-frame clones and leaves out a portion. Of about 130,000 clones in the sample, around 80% were seen once. Sequenced here: PBMCs, sampled after 24 months of ibrutinib treatment. The receptors shown here come from a human donor with chronic lymphocytic leukemia.

V and J are TRBV6-1 and TRBJ2-1; D is unclear. The CDR3 consists of 16 residues. Germline lookup yields CDR1 MNHNS and CDR2 SASEGT. The V gene lost 2 bases and the J gene lost 0 bases, with 11 bases spanning the gap. Here the CDR3 reads CASSEWSTYSYNEQFF. The CDR3, as DNA: TGTGCCAGCAGTGAATGGAGCACCTACTCCTACAATGAGCAGTTCTTC.

The V and J genes are TRBV19 and TRBJ1-5, with a possible D match to TRBD1 (5 bases). This CDR3 has 14 amino acids. The germline gives CDR1 LNHDA, CDR2 SQIVND (reference sequence). Deletions cut 7 bases from V and 0 bases from J, with 10 bases between. CDR3 bases: TGTGCCAGTAACTCCGGGGGTAGCAATCAGCCCCAGCATTTT. It encodes CASNSGGSNQPQHF.

This sequence joins TRBV9 and TRBJ2-5; no clear D gene. Germline assignment: CDR1 SGDLS and CDR2 YYNGEE. This CDR3 contains 13 residues. The V end was cut by 4 bases, the J end by 5 bases, with 12 bases between. As DNA, the CDR3 is TGTGCCAGCAGCAAAGTTCCCGGGGAGACCCAGTACTTC. Its translation: CASSKVPGETQYF.

This rearrangement joins TRBV11-2 to TRBJ1-5, with D uncertain. Trimming cost V 0 bases and J 1 base, with 7 bases left between them. This CDR3 contains 15 residues. CDR1 SGHAT and CDR2 FQNNGV come from the germline V gene. CDR3 sequence reads: CASSLDQGSNQPQHF. The CDR3 DNA reads TGTGCCAGCAGCTTAGATCAAGGGAGCAATCAGCCCCAGCATTTT.

V and J are TRBV28 and TRBJ2-1; D is undetermined. The V gene's germline CDR1 is MDHEN and CDR2 SYDVKM. The CDR3 has 14 residues. The V gene lost 4 bases and the J gene lost 1 base, with 8 bases spanning the gap. The DNA for the CDR3 is TGTGCCAGCAGTTACGGGCCGTCCTACAATGAGCAGTTCTTC. This translates into CASSYGPSYNEQFF.

This sequence joins TRBV20-1 and TRBJ2-7, with 7 positions matching TRBD1. The V segment lost 6 bases and the J segment 6 bases; nucleotides outside the gene matches: 5. CDR1 DFQATT and CDR2 SNEGSKA come from the germline V gene (reference sequence). The CDR3 length is 11 residues. CDR3 in amino acids: CSASTGVEQYF. The DNA for the CDR3 is TGCAGTGCGAGTACAGGGGTCGAGCAGTACTTC.

The CDR3 nucleotides are TGTGCCAGCAGCTCCGGGTGGGGGTCAACCTACGAGCAGTACTTC. Translating it yields CASSSGWGSTYEQYF. The chain uses TRBV7-2 and TRBJ2-7; D possibly matches TRBD1 or TRBD2 (5 bases each). V lost 4 bases and J lost 2, with 15 bases in between. Germline assignment: CDR1 SGHTA and CDR2 FQGNSA. The CDR3 spans 15 residues.

On this clone: Other nucleotide sequences in the sample specify the same CDR3. The V gene is TRBV27, the J gene TRBJ1-5; D gene uncertain. Trimming stripped 2 bases from V and 4 bases from J, with 9 bases between. The CDR3 extends over 14 amino acids. Germline loops: CDR1 MNHEY, CDR2 SMNVEV (reference sequence). The CDR3 nucleotides read TGTGCCAGCAGTTTAGGACGGGGAAATCAGCCCCAGCATTTT. Encoded protein: CASSLGRGNQPQHF.

The chain carries TRBV10-1 and TRBJ2-3, with 9 bases that match TRBD2. J lost 4 bases, V lost 4 bases, and 15 bases had no gene match. CDR3 length equals 18 residues. Germline CDR1 WNHNN, CDR2 SYGVQD (reference sequence). The CDR3 DNA reads TGCGCCAGCAGTGGTTTTCTTGTTTCTAGCGGGGTCCCAGATACGCAGTATTTT. Its translation: CASSGFLVSSGVPDTQYF.

The CDR3 sequence is CASSHLGAKGGSFF. CDR3 nucleotide sequence: TGCGCCAGCAGCCACCTGGGGGCCAAGGGTGGGTCTTTCTTT. The J gene is TRBJ1-1, the V gene TRBV4-3; TRBD1 is a possible D gene (6 bases). The V end was cut by 3 bases, the J end by 12 bases, with 20 bases between. Germline V gene sequence: CDR1 LGHNA, CDR2 YSLEER. The CDR3 covers 14 residues.

V and J are TRBV27 and TRBJ2-3; TRBD1 matches at 9 bases. The ends lost 2 bases at V and 1 base at J; junction bases unmatched: 7. Germline V gene lookup returns CDR1 MNHEY and CDR2 SMNVEV (reference sequence). The CDR3 is 17 amino acids. The DNA of the CDR3 is TGTGCCAGCAGTTTACAACAGGGGGCGACGGGCACAGATACGCAGTATTTT. Translation gives CASSLQQGATGTDTQYF.

The chain employs TRBV5-6 and TRBJ2-5; the D gene is possibly TRBD1 (6 bases). V gave up 10 bases and J gave up 0 bases, with 13 bases separating them. The CDR3 loop spans 13 amino acids. Germline V gene data show CDR1 as SGHDT and CDR2 as YYEEEE. The DNA for the CDR3 is TGTGCCGGAACTACAGGGTACCAAGAGACCCAGTACTTC. It yields the protein CAGTTGYQETQYF.

The V and J genes are TRBV2 and TRBJ2-5; maybe TRBD2 (5 bases). Trimming removed 3 bases from V and 3 bases from J, with 14 bases in between. CDR3 size: 15 residues. Germline V gene data show CDR1 as SNHLY and CDR2 as FYNNEI. The CDR3 protein is CASSDPGIPKETQYF. CDR3 nucleotides: TGTGCCAGCAGTGATCCGGGGATTCCGAAAGAGACCCAGTACTTC.

The chain carries TRBV23-1 and TRBJ1-6; D uncertain. TRBV23-1 is treated as an ORF (open reading frame) with a function not yet certain. Trimming took 4 bases from V and 4 from J, leaving 26 bases between them. The CDR3 has 20 amino acids. The CDR3: CASSPPRGTPRPCYNSPLHF. The DNA of the CDR3 is TGCGCCAGCAGTCCCCCCCGGGGAACGCCACGGCCCTGTTATAATTCACCCCTCCACTTT.

This clone showed up just once. The CDR3 coding sequence is TGTGCCAGCAGTTATCGGGTCACAGATACGCAGTATTTT. Encoded protein: CASSYRVTDTQYF. The rearrangement links TRBV6-5 to TRBJ2-3; D is ambiguous. The germline gives CDR1 MNHEY, CDR2 SVGAGI. V was clipped by 3 bases and J by 2 bases, with 6 bases between them. This CDR3 is 13 amino acids long.

The chain is built from TRBV5-1 and TRBJ2-1; possible D gene TRBD1, 5 bases. V was shortened by 0 bases and J by 4 bases, with 14 bases between the two germline ends. This CDR3 has 16 residues. Germline CDR1 reads SGHRS; CDR2 reads YFSETQ. The CDR3 is CASSLDPSGAYNEQFF. The CDR3 DNA reads TGCGCCAGCAGCTTGGATCCAAGTGGGGCGTACAATGAGCAGTTCTTC.

This clone was observed a few times. V is TRBV1 and J is TRBJ2-7; TRBD1, the table's D call, lacks a check against the DNA. TRBV1 constitutes a pseudogene. The CDR3 is 15 amino acids. CDR3 amino acids: CTSRYRDRGIYEQYF. Here the CDR3 DNA reads TGCACCAGCAGGTACAGGGACAGGGGGATCTACGAGCAGTACTTC.

In nucleotides, the CDR3 is TGTGCCAGCAGCCCCTCGGGGGGGGGCGCGGGACATGGCTACACCTTC. Translated: CASSPSGGGAGHGYTF. This chain connects TRBV27 to TRBJ1-2; tentatively, D is TRBD1 (6 bases). The CDR3 loop spans 16 amino acids. Germline-derived CDR1 and CDR2 are MNHEY and SMNVEV (reference sequence). Deletions cut 6 bases from V and 6 bases from J, with 23 bases between.

CDR3: CASSPNSGNTIYF. The CDR3, as DNA: TGTGCCAGCAGCCCAAACTCTGGAAACACCATATATTTT. The V and J genes are TRBV6-5 and TRBJ1-3; no reliable D call. V dropped 6 bases and J dropped 0 bases, with 6 bases sitting between them. Germline V gives CDR1 MNHEY, CDR2 SVGAGI. This CDR3 is built from 13 residues.

This clone has more than one count but fewer than ten. The genes are TRBV18 and TRBJ1-3; possible D gene TRBD1, 5 bases. Germline loops: CDR1 KGHSH, CDR2 LQKENI. This CDR3 has 16 residues. The V end lost 1 base, the J end lost 3 bases, and 13 bases lay between the germline ends. The CDR3 region has the DNA TGTGCCAGCTCACCACTGCCAGGGAATTTTGGAAACACCATATATTTT. Translating it yields CASSPLPGNFGNTIYF.

V and J are TRBV7-6 and TRBJ1-1; weak D call: TRBD1 (6 bases). The CDR3 is 13 amino acids. V was pared by 9 bases and J by 1 base, with 12 bases between. Germline V gene sequence: CDR1 SGHVS, CDR2 FNYEAQ. The DNA of the CDR3 is TGTGCCAGTCAGGGGTTTTGGAACACTGAAGCTTTCTTT. Encoded protein: CASQGFWNTEAFF.

The chain uses TRBV9 and TRBJ2-3; D gene unclear. This CDR3 has 15 amino acids. V gave up 2 bases and J gave up 2 bases, with 12 bases separating them. Germline CDR1 is SGDLS and CDR2 is YYNGEE. For the CDR3, the DNA is TGTGCCAGCAGCGTTACCCCAGAACCCACAGATACGCAGTATTTT. This codes for CASSVTPEPTDTQYF.

This clone turned up a few times. The same CDR3 arises from other DNA sequences in this sample as well. The chain employs TRBV5-1 and TRBJ1-5, with 9 bases lining up with TRBD1. The V segment lost 4 bases and the J segment 6 bases; nucleotides outside the gene matches: 5. Germline CDR1 and CDR2: SGHRS and YFSETQ. The CDR3 has 14 amino acids. CDR3 residues: CASSLGTGSQPQHF. As DNA, the CDR3 is TGCGCCAGCAGCCTCGGGACAGGGAGTCAGCCCCAGCATTTT.

The V and J genes are TRBV7-9 and TRBJ1-5, with a possible D match to TRBD1 (5 bases). There are 15 residues in the CDR3. CDR1 and CDR2 (germline): SEHNR, FQNEAQ (reference sequence). The germline V and J ends were trimmed by 1 base and 1 base, with 8 bases remaining between them. The CDR3 is CASSLDRGSNQPQHF. The CDR3 region has the DNA TGTGCCAGCAGCTTAGATAGGGGAAGCAATCAGCCCCAGCATTTT.

The chain employs TRBV6-1 and TRBJ2-7, with 7 bases that match TRBD1. This CDR3 has 14 amino acids. Trimming removed 6 bases from V and 3 bases from J; junction bases left unmatched: 8. CDR1 is MNHNS and CDR2 is SASEGT in the germline V gene. CDR3 coding DNA: TGTGCCAGCAGAGATAACAGGGGCAGCTACGAGCAGTACTTC. Protein: CASRDNRGSYEQYF.

This clone was seen just once. The chain has TRBV5-1 and TRBJ1-2; no clear D gene. Between the trimmed V and J ends, which lost 0 bases and 2 bases, there was a span of 8 bases. Germline V CDR1 and CDR2: SGHRS, YFSETQ. The CDR3 has 14 residues. The CDR3 coding sequence is TGCGCCAGCAGCTTGGGTTGGGAGAACTATGGCTACACCTTC. Protein: CASSLGWENYGYTF.

The chain couples TRBV7-8 to TRBJ1-2; 10 nucleotides align to TRBD1. This CDR3 region has 15 residues. Germline V gene data show CDR1 as SGHVS and CDR2 as FQNEAQ. V shed 6 bases, J shed 8 bases, and the junction held 12 bases outside the gene matches. This chain's CDR3 is CASSLPGQGQGGYTF. In nucleotides, the CDR3 is TGTGCCAGCAGTCTTCCGGGACAGGGGCAGGGAGGCTACACCTTC.